The 2 T cell receptor beta chains reported below all come from one sample, sequenced in a study of vaccination effects on CD4 cells after COVID-19. Sequencing was performed with immunoSEQ multiplex PCR; in TCRdb, only in-frame clones are kept and a portion is missing. The data contain 35,000 to 45,000 clones, 55% to 75% of them singletons. Their cognate antigens are unknown. Before sequencing, viral peptide pools were used by the ViraFEST assay to expand antigen-specific CD4+ T cells. Upon completion of about 10 days in culture, CD4+ T cells were isolated. The individual was infected with SARS-CoV-2 between March and December 2020, as confirmed by PCR. The source material was CD4+ T cells from PBMCs cultured with HCoV-NL63 spike peptides, sampled before COVID-19 vaccination. The receptor set was obtained from a human donor who had a prior SARS-CoV-2 infection.

The rearrangement uses TRBV7-8 and TRBJ2-1; 9 bases are a match to TRBD2. This CDR3 contains 16 residues. From germline, CDR1 is SGHVS and CDR2 FQNEAQ. J was trimmed by 1 base and V by 2 bases; bases with no gene match: 3. CDR3 DNA sequence: TGTGCCAGCAGCTTAATCAGCGGGAGGTCCTACAATGAGCAGTTCTTC. This translates into CASSLISGRSYNEQFF.

The chain recombines TRBV7-6 with TRBJ1-1, with D maybe TRBD1 (6 bases). CDR3 length: 15 amino acids. CDR1 is SGHVS, CDR2 FNYEAQ, per germline. Deletions cut 5 bases from V and 3 bases from J, with 16 bases between. CDR3 amino acids: CASSPSPDRYTEAFF. In nucleotides, the CDR3 is TGTGCCAGCAGCCCCTCACCGGACAGATACACTGAAGCTTTCTTT. Variable domain in full (rest from reference TRBV7-6 and TRBJ1-1): GAGVSQSPRYKVTKRGQDVALRCDPISGHVSLYWYRQALGQGPEFLTYFNYEAQQDKSGLPNDRFSAERPEGSISTLTIQRTEQRDSAMYRCASSPSPDRYTEAFFGQGTRLTVV.